The sequence of this T cell receptor beta chain was determined in a study of T-cell reconstitution after alpha-beta-depleted transplantation in children (dated by TCRdb to the mid-2010s). For the wider study: Using TCR repertoire profiling, the study quantitatively followed how T-cell immune reconstitution unfolded in children after TCRalphabeta/CD19-depleted allogeneic hematopoietic cell transplantation. The research as a whole found: The apparently early alphabetaT-cell count recovery about two months after transplant was reportedly dependent on only several hundred rapidly expanded clones derived from non-depleted graft cells. The high TCRbeta diversity at day 60 in some patients was ascribed to recipient T cells and intrathymic progenitors that had survived conditioning. Over the following months the frequencies of hyperexpanded clones went down, and after one year T-cell counts and TCRbeta diversity were mostly credited to newly produced T cells.

The library was made by PCR. The reads were generated on an Illumina HiSeq 2500. TCR libraries were prepared with molecular barcoding, using unique molecular identifiers to normalize TCRbeta repertoire quantification. TCRdb trimmed the raw reads at Q25, called clones with MiXCR and kept productive beta chains. Here each entry gathers all rows of one CDR3 protein and keeps the most common genes and DNA. This sample holds about 300,000 distinct CDR3 sequences; roughly a tenth were observed only once. The ten most abundant clones make up roughly 7.1% of the sample. This specimen's treatment or condition label, per the study, means: allogeneic hematopoietic cell transplantation with graft depleted of TCRalphabeta T cells and CD19 B cells. Transplant recipients were children who received TCRalphabeta/CD19-depleted allogeneic hematopoietic cell grafts. The V and J ends are trimmed by 6 bases and 5 bases, leaving 17 bases between them. The germline V gene encodes CDR1 MNHNS and CDR2 SASEGT. Its CDR3 holds 15 amino acids, cysteine through phenylalanine. CDR3 DNA only is kept here, 45 bases in frame from base 1.

This clonotype was counted a few times. Its antigen target is currently unknown. Per-nucleotide qualities are absent, and no much larger clonotype sits a single base away. Here the chain combines TRBV6-1 and TRBJ2-1, with the D gene call left open. Specimen: PBMCs, collected before TCRalphabeta/CD19-depleted stem cell transplant. The clonotype comes from a boy in the first two years of life with acute myeloid leukemia, due to receive a stem cell transplant. The DNA sequence follows: TGTGCCAGCAGAAGGCGGCAGGTCTTCAACAATGAGCAGTTCTTC. Translated, this is CASRRRQVFNNEQFF.